Given below is one TCR beta chain in context. In the original analysis: How many nucleated cells were present was estimated from reference gene primer amplification. Some clones are missing from TCRdb's copy, which holds only in-frame ones; the method was immunoSEQ multiplex PCR. Clone size and V and J calls were adopted from that table, with D and trimming inferred from the DNA. There are roughly 480,000 clones in the sample; approximately 89% occur only once, and around 0.9% lies in the top ten. This specimen belongs to a study of blood T cell repertoires in COVID-19. The V end lost 6 bases, the J end lost 1 base, and 10 bases lay between the germline ends. The length of the CDR3 is 13 residues.

The source is a man between 18 and 29 years old with COVID-19, enrolled during active disease. The sequenced material came from peripheral blood. The rearrangement links TRBV12-3 or TRBV12-4 to TRBJ2-7; tentatively, D is TRBD2 (5 bases). The CDR3 DNA reads TGTGCCAGCAGCAATGGACTGTCCTACGAGCAGTACTTC. This sequence encodes CASSNGLSYEQYF.